This is a list of T cell receptor beta chains from one sample in a study of T cell clones after liver transplantation. Profiling relied on immunoSEQ multiplex PCR, and the TCRdb table lists in-frame clones only, not all of them. There are 9,000 to 10,000 clones in the sample; about two thirds occur only once, and roughly 23% lies in the top ten. This sample comprised CD8+ T cells from blood, obtained at the approximately 16-month timepoint. All receptors derive from a human patient who received a liver transplant. Some T cells may originate from the graft donor. Each CDR3 is given with its conserved first and last residue. The D gene is left open where the match is weak. Expanded clones are given a class, and other clones once, few, many or no size at all.

V	J	D	size	CDR3	DNA
TRBV27	TRBJ2-1	-	-	CASSLSLGLAYNEQFF	TGTGCCAGCAGTTTATCGCTAGGTCTTGCCTACAATGAGCAGTTCTTC
TRBV19	TRBJ1-5	-	-	CASSRGVNQPQHF	TGTGCCAGTAGTAGAGGGGTTAATCAGCCCCAGCATTTT
TRBV6-1	TRBJ1-1	TRBD1	few	CASSEIAGQGATEAFF	TGTGCCAGCAGTGAAATCGCAGGACAGGGGGCGACTGAAGCTTTCTTT
TRBV7-9	TRBJ1-2	TRBD1	few	CASSLVGTEINYGYTF	TGTGCCAGCAGCTTAGTGGGGACAGAGATTAACTATGGCTACACCTTC
TRBV5-1	TRBJ2-2	-	-	CASSFGQANTGELFF	TGCGCCAGCAGCTTCGGGCAGGCGAACACCGGGGAGCTGTTTTTT
TRBV28	TRBJ2-3	-	few	CASSFLAGTDTQYF	TGTGCCAGCAGTTTTCTGGCTGGCACAGATACGCAGTATTTT
TRBV6-5	TRBJ2-7	-	few	CASSYSGQDYEQYF	TGTGCCAGCAGTTACTCGGGGCAGGATTACGAGCAGTACTTC
TRBV13	TRBJ1-4	-	-	CASKAAQMNEKLFF	TGTGCCAGCAAGGCCGCACAGATGAATGAAAAACTGTTTTTT
TRBV7-9	TRBJ1-2	-	-	CASSQGVPYGYTF	TGTGCCAGCAGCCAAGGGGTACCTTATGGCTACACCTTC
TRBV5-4	TRBJ1-6	-	medium-sized	CASSLGGGDSPLHF	TGTGCCAGCAGCTTAGGAGGAGGAGATTCACCCCTCCACTTT
TRBV11-2	TRBJ1-6	-	-	CASSLAQNSPLHF	TGTGCCAGCAGCTTAGCACAAAATTCACCCCTCCACTTT
TRBV19	TRBJ2-2	TRBD1	-	CASSTDELGTGVITGELFF	TGTGCCAGTAGTACAGACGAATTAGGGACAGGGGTGATCACCGGGGAGCTGTTTTTT
TRBV18	TRBJ2-5	-	-	CASSPSLDSQETQYF	TGTGCCAGCTCACCCTCGTTAGACAGTCAAGAGACCCAGTACTTC
TRBV7-6	TRBJ2-7	TRBD1	-	CASSSPTGGGSYEQYF	TGTGCCAGCAGCTCACCGACAGGGGGTGGGTCCTACGAGCAGTACTTC
TRBV6-5	TRBJ1-6	-	once	CASSDGRPLHF	TGTGCCAGCAGTGATGGTCGACCCCTCCACTTT
TRBV2	TRBJ2-3	TRBD2	-	CASSEVAGGPSDADTQYF	TGTGCCAGCAGTGAGGTGGCGGGGGGGCCATCAGACGCAGATACGCAGTATTTT
TRBV7-9	TRBJ2-2	-	-	CASSPTERAGNTGELFF	TGTGCCAGCAGCCCTACGGAGCGGGCGGGGAACACCGGGGAGCTGTTTTTT
TRBV6-5	TRBJ2-7	-	-	CASTPRSGGSYEQYF	TGTGCCAGCACCCCTAGGTCTGGGGGTTCCTACGAGCAGTACTTC
TRBV10-3	TRBJ1-1	-	-	CAISGTAIVNTEAFF	TGTGCCATCAGTGGTACAGCTATTGTGAACACTGAAGCTTTCTTT
TRBV7-6	TRBJ2-2	TRBD1	-	CASSSTGGKVTGELFF	TGTGCCAGCAGCTCCACAGGGGGCAAGGTGACCGGGGAGCTGTTTTTT
TRBV28	TRBJ2-3	-	few	CASSFFTGDSTDTQYF	TGTGCCAGCAGTTTTTTCACGGGAGATAGCACAGATACGCAGTATTTT
TRBV19	TRBJ1-6	TRBD1	-	CASRKTGGISSYNSPLHF	TGTGCCAGTAGGAAGACAGGGGGCATTAGCTCCTATAATTCACCCCTCCACTTT
TRBV9	TRBJ2-3	-	-	CASSPQGRERSDTQYF	TGTGCCAGCAGCCCCCAAGGCCGGGAGAGGTCAGATACGCAGTATTTT
TRBV9	TRBJ2-5	-	few	CASSTGGNSQETQYF	TGTGCCAGCAGCACAGGAGGGAATAGCCAAGAGACCCAGTACTTC